What follows describes a single T cell receptor beta chain. The data originate from a study of blood T cell repertoires in COVID-19. Across the study: The study drew acute and convalescent COVID-19 samples from the United States, Italy and Spain. T cells, B-cell-depleted T cells, or PBMCs provided the cDNA or gDNA that served as material.

The germline V gene encodes CDR1 MDHEN and CDR2 SYDVKM. The CDR3 is 16 amino acids. The junction had 6 bases not matched to a gene; V was cut back by 4 bases and J by 3 bases. Original processing notes: Amplification from reference gene primers served as the basis for estimated nucleated cell counts. The protocol was immunoSEQ multiplex PCR, while the TCRdb copy is restricted to in-frame clones and leaves out a portion. V and J calls and clone size are as listed in that table; D and trimming were resolved from the DNA. Here the sample spans some 200,000 clones, approximately 81% being singletons. This receptor was obtained from a woman of 80 years or more with acute or convalescent COVID-19. The source material was peripheral blood. V usage is TRBV28 and J usage is TRBJ1-5; 10 bases are shared with TRBD1. The CDR3 loop is CASSYLDRGDNQPQHF. The DNA of the CDR3 is TGTGCCAGCAGTTACCTGGACAGGGGGGACAATCAGCCCCAGCATTTT.